The rows below give T cell receptor beta chains drawn from one sample of a study of blood T cell repertoires in COVID-19. Assay used: immunoSEQ multiplex PCR; TCRdb lists only in-frame clones, some missing. The table shows around 120,000 clones, with about three quarters occurring only once. The specimen was peripheral blood. These receptors all stem from a man older than 75 with acute or convalescent COVID-19. CDR3s include the opening cysteine and the closing phenylalanine or tryptophan. A D gene is named only where the DNA matches it firmly. Clone size appears in some rows only: once, few, many, or a class for an expanded clone.

CDR3nt: TGTGCCAGCAGTCCCGCAGGGTCTGGGGCCAACGTCCTGACTTTC; CDR3aa: CASSPAGSGANVLTF; abundance: NA; d_gene: NA; j_gene: TRBJ2-6; v_gene: TRBV6-5
CDR3nt: TGTGCCAGTCTACCGACTAGCGGACCTACTAGCACAGATACGCAGTATTTT; CDR3aa: CASLPTSGPTSTDTQYF; abundance: few; d_gene: TRBD2; j_gene: TRBJ2-3; v_gene: TRBV19
CDR3nt: TGTGCCAGCAGCCGGGGGCCCAGGGGGGACGACGAGCAGTACTTC; CDR3aa: CASSRGPRGDDEQYF; abundance: NA; d_gene: NA; j_gene: TRBJ2-7; v_gene: TRBV7-8
CDR3nt: TGCAGCGTTGCCGTTCGACAGACCGAGCAGTACTTC; CDR3aa: CSVAVRQTEQYF; abundance: few; d_gene: NA; j_gene: TRBJ2-7; v_gene: TRBV29-1
CDR3nt: TGTGCCTCAGCGGGGGGAGGAAATTCACCCCTCCACTTT; CDR3aa: CASAGGGNSPLHF; abundance: NA; d_gene: NA; j_gene: TRBJ1-6; v_gene: TRBV30
CDR3nt: TGTGCCAGCAGCTCCGGGACTCTCAGCCTTAATGAGCAGTTCTTC; CDR3aa: CASSSGTLSLNEQFF; abundance: NA; d_gene: NA; j_gene: TRBJ2-1; v_gene: TRBV5-4
CDR3nt: TGTGCCAGCAGCCAAGATAGGGGACAGATCACCGGGGAGCTGTTTTTT; CDR3aa: CASSQDRGQITGELFF; abundance: NA; d_gene: TRBD1; j_gene: TRBJ2-2; v_gene: TRBV4-2
CDR3nt: TGTGCCAGCATTCGAGCGGAGATCTACAATGAGCAGTTCTTC; CDR3aa: CASIRAEIYNEQFF; abundance: NA; d_gene: NA; j_gene: TRBJ2-1; v_gene: TRBV2
CDR3nt: TGTGCCAGCAGCCAAGGGAGGCTTAAGAACACTGAAGCTTTCTTT; CDR3aa: CASSQGRLKNTEAFF; abundance: NA; d_gene: NA; j_gene: TRBJ1-1; v_gene: TRBV3-1/TRBV3-2
CDR3nt: TGTGCCATCAGTGAACAGGGGGATGGCTACACCTTC; CDR3aa: CAISEQGDGYTF; abundance: NA; d_gene: TRBD1; j_gene: TRBJ1-2; v_gene: TRBV10-3
CDR3nt: TGTGCCAGCAGTTTATCGGGACTAGCGGGAGTAGGCGAGCAGTACTTC; CDR3aa: CASSLSGLAGVGEQYF; abundance: few; d_gene: TRBD2; j_gene: TRBJ2-7; v_gene: TRBV27
CDR3nt: TGTGCCAGCAGCCCTCCTGGGCGGGAGGGAGAGACCCAGTACTTC; CDR3aa: CASSPPGREGETQYF; abundance: NA; d_gene: TRBD2; j_gene: TRBJ2-5; v_gene: TRBV7-2
CDR3nt: TGTGCCAGCAGGGACAGAGGGGAGACCCAGTACTTC; CDR3aa: CASRDRGETQYF; abundance: NA; d_gene: NA; j_gene: TRBJ2-5; v_gene: TRBV6-5
CDR3nt: TGTGCCAGCAGTTTCTCTATGAGTGAGCAGTTCTTC; CDR3aa: CASSFSMSEQFF; abundance: NA; d_gene: NA; j_gene: TRBJ2-1; v_gene: TRBV28
CDR3nt: TGTGCCAGCAGCGTCGGGACTAGCGGGAGGGACGAGCAGTTCTTC; CDR3aa: CASSVGTSGRDEQFF; abundance: few; d_gene: TRBD2; j_gene: TRBJ2-1; v_gene: TRBV9
CDR3nt: TGCAGCGTTGAAGTCCCTCAGACTGAAAACGAGCAGTACTTC; CDR3aa: CSVEVPQTENEQYF; abundance: NA; d_gene: NA; j_gene: TRBJ2-7; v_gene: TRBV29-1
CDR3nt: TGTGCCAGCAGTGAATCAGATGGGGACAGCAACCCCTTC; CDR3aa: CASSESDGDSNPF; abundance: NA; d_gene: TRBD1; j_gene: TRBJ1-2; v_gene: TRBV25-1
CDR3nt: TGTGCCAGCAGCTTCGGGACAGGGAATTCACCCCTCCACTTT; CDR3aa: CASSFGTGNSPLHF; abundance: NA; d_gene: TRBD1; j_gene: TRBJ1-6; v_gene: TRBV11-2
CDR3nt: TGTGCCAGCAAGGAGAGCTCCTACAATGAGCAGTTCTTC; CDR3aa: CASKESSYNEQFF; abundance: once; d_gene: NA; j_gene: TRBJ2-1; v_gene: TRBV6-5
CDR3nt: TGTGCCAGCAGGCCCGCGGGAGGCCCCAATGAGCAGTTCTTC; CDR3aa: CASRPAGGPNEQFF; abundance: NA; d_gene: TRBD2; j_gene: TRBJ2-1; v_gene: TRBV7-8
CDR3nt: TGTGCCAGCAGTGAATCGATAAGCGGGGTTGGTACGCAGTATTTT; CDR3aa: CASSESISGVGTQYF; abundance: NA; d_gene: TRBD2; j_gene: TRBJ2-3; v_gene: TRBV6-1
CDR3nt: TGCGCCAGCAGTGTTCTACAAGAGACCCAGTACTTC; CDR3aa: CASSVLQETQYF; abundance: NA; d_gene: NA; j_gene: TRBJ2-5; v_gene: TRBV10-2
CDR3nt: TGCGCCAGCAGCCAGGCGACGGACAGGGGAGGATCTTACGAGCAGTACTTC; CDR3aa: CASSQATDRGGSYEQYF; abundance: NA; d_gene: TRBD1; j_gene: TRBJ2-7; v_gene: TRBV4-1
CDR3nt: TGTGCCAGCAGTTACGCGGGACAGGGGCCCAGGGAGCAGTACTTC; CDR3aa: CASSYAGQGPREQYF; abundance: NA; d_gene: TRBD1; j_gene: TRBJ2-7; v_gene: TRBV6-2/TRBV6-3
CDR3nt: TGTGCCAGCAGTGCGGGTAGTTGGTATGAGCAGTTCTTC; CDR3aa: CASSAGSWYEQFF; abundance: few; d_gene: NA; j_gene: TRBJ2-1; v_gene: TRBV27
CDR3nt: TGTGCCAGCAGCTTGGGGGGGAACTATGGCTACACCTTC; CDR3aa: CASSLGGNYGYTF; abundance: NA; d_gene: NA; j_gene: TRBJ1-2; v_gene: TRBV28
CDR3nt: TGCAGCGTCTCAAGCGCCGGACAGGTGATCAATGAGCAGTTCTTC; CDR3aa: CSVSSAGQVINEQFF; abundance: few; d_gene: TRBD1; j_gene: TRBJ2-1; v_gene: TRBV29-1
CDR3nt: TGTGCCACCAGTGGCGCGACAGGGTCTTCCTACGAGCAGTACTTC; CDR3aa: CATSGATGSSYEQYF; abundance: NA; d_gene: TRBD1; j_gene: TRBJ2-7; v_gene: TRBV24-1
CDR3nt: TGCGCCAGCAGCGGACTAGCGGGAGTTTCGGCCGGGGAGCTGTTTTTT; CDR3aa: CASSGLAGVSAGELFF; abundance: NA; d_gene: TRBD2; j_gene: TRBJ2-2; v_gene: TRBV5-1
CDR3nt: TGTGCCAGCAGCTACCAGGGAAGCTCCTACAATGAGCAGTTCTTC; CDR3aa: CASSYQGSSYNEQFF; abundance: once; d_gene: NA; j_gene: TRBJ2-1; v_gene: TRBV3-1/TRBV3-2
CDR3nt: TGTGCCAGCGACGACGGCGGTGAGCAGTTCTTC; CDR3aa: CASDDGGEQFF; abundance: NA; d_gene: NA; j_gene: TRBJ2-1; v_gene: TRBV12-3/TRBV12-4
CDR3nt: TGTGCCAGCAGCTTCCCCCCCAGACACGGCTACACCTTC; CDR3aa: CASSFPPRHGYTF; abundance: NA; d_gene: NA; j_gene: TRBJ1-2; v_gene: TRBV11-3
CDR3nt: TGCGCCAGCAGCCAAGGGGGACAGGATAACTATGGCTACACCTTC; CDR3aa: CASSQGGQDNYGYTF; abundance: NA; d_gene: TRBD1; j_gene: TRBJ1-2; v_gene: TRBV4-1
CDR3nt: TGTGCCAGCAGTTTACTCCAAGAGACCCAGTACTTC; CDR3aa: CASSLLQETQYF; abundance: NA; d_gene: NA; j_gene: TRBJ2-5; v_gene: TRBV28
CDR3nt: TGTGCCAGCAGCACACCGGGACTAAGGACCCAGTACTTC; CDR3aa: CASSTPGLRTQYF; abundance: once; d_gene: TRBD2; j_gene: TRBJ2-5; v_gene: TRBV6-5
CDR3nt: TGTGCCAGCAGCCGGGTTGAGGGGGCAGATGCTTTCTTT; CDR3aa: CASSRVEGADAFF; abundance: NA; d_gene: TRBD1; j_gene: TRBJ1-1; v_gene: TRBV7-9
CDR3nt: TGTGCCAGCTCACCACGCAGGGGCGGTGGGGACACTGAAGCTTTCTTT; CDR3aa: CASSPRRGGGDTEAFF; abundance: NA; d_gene: NA; j_gene: TRBJ1-1; v_gene: TRBV18
CDR3nt: TGTGCCAGCAGCTTTGGCGGGCTAAGCTCCTACGAGCAGTACTTC; CDR3aa: CASSFGGLSSYEQYF; abundance: NA; d_gene: NA; j_gene: TRBJ2-7; v_gene: TRBV28
CDR3nt: TGTGCCACCAGTGACCCTCCGGGACAGGGGATGGATTATAGCAATCAGCCCCAGCATTTT; CDR3aa: CATSDPPGQGMDYSNQPQHF; abundance: NA; d_gene: TRBD1; j_gene: TRBJ1-5; v_gene: TRBV24-1
CDR3nt: TGTGCCAGCAGCTGGGGACAGAACACTGAAGCTTTCTTT; CDR3aa: CASSWGQNTEAFF; abundance: NA; d_gene: NA; j_gene: TRBJ1-1; v_gene: TRBV2
CDR3nt: TGTGCCAGTTCGTCGGACAGGGGTGGTGAAAAACTGTTTTTT; CDR3aa: CASSSDRGGEKLFF; abundance: NA; d_gene: TRBD1; j_gene: TRBJ1-4; v_gene: TRBV27
CDR3nt: TGTGCCAGCAGCTTAGCGGGGACAGGGGCCTACGAGCAGTACTTC; CDR3aa: CASSLAGTGAYEQYF; abundance: few; d_gene: TRBD1; j_gene: TRBJ2-7; v_gene: TRBV7-2
CDR3nt: TGCAGCGTTTCATGGACAGGGAATGAAAAACTGTTTTTT; CDR3aa: CSVSWTGNEKLFF; abundance: NA; d_gene: TRBD1; j_gene: TRBJ1-4; v_gene: TRBV29-1
CDR3nt: TGTGCCAGCCGAAATCTAGGCAATCAGCCCCAGCATTTT; CDR3aa: CASRNLGNQPQHF; abundance: NA; d_gene: NA; j_gene: TRBJ1-5; v_gene: TRBV6-6
CDR3nt: TGTGCCAGCAGTTTACTAGCGGGAGGATTTATGAGCTCCTACAATGAGCAGTTCTTC; CDR3aa: CASSLLAGGFMSSYNEQFF; abundance: NA; d_gene: TRBD2; j_gene: TRBJ2-1; v_gene: TRBV27
CDR3nt: TGCGCCAGCAGTCAATCATTACCGCGGACCGGGGAGCTGTTTTTT; CDR3aa: CASSQSLPRTGELFF; abundance: NA; d_gene: NA; j_gene: TRBJ2-2; v_gene: TRBV23-1
CDR3nt: TGTGCCAGCGACGGACAGGGCGGCGGGGAGCTGTTTTTT; CDR3aa: CASDGQGGGELFF; abundance: NA; d_gene: TRBD1; j_gene: TRBJ2-2; v_gene: TRBV2
CDR3nt: TGTGCCAGCAGCTTAATAGGCGGGAGCACAGATACGCAGTATTTT; CDR3aa: CASSLIGGSTDTQYF; abundance: NA; d_gene: NA; j_gene: TRBJ2-3; v_gene: TRBV7-3
CDR3nt: TGTGCCAGCCAGGGGTCCTACGAGCAGTACTTC; CDR3aa: CASQGSYEQYF; abundance: once; d_gene: NA; j_gene: TRBJ2-7; v_gene: TRBV12-3/TRBV12-4
CDR3nt: TGCGCCAGCAGCCAAGAGATGGGACTAGCGCTTGGGTACAATGAGCAGTTCTTC; CDR3aa: CASSQEMGLALGYNEQFF; abundance: NA; d_gene: TRBD2; j_gene: TRBJ2-1; v_gene: TRBV4-3
CDR3nt: TGTGCCAGCTCACCCGGGACAGCTAATCAGCCCCAGCATTTT; CDR3aa: CASSPGTANQPQHF; abundance: NA; d_gene: TRBD1; j_gene: TRBJ1-5; v_gene: TRBV18